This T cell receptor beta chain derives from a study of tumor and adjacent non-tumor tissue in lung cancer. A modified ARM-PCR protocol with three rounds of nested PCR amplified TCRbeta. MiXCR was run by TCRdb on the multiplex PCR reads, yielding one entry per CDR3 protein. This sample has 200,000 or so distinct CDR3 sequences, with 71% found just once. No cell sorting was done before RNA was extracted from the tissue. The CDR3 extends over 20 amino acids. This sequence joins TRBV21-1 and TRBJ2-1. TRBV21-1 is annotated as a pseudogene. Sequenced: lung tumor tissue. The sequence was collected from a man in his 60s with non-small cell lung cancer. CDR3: CASSGKVCPTFIRRDNEQFF. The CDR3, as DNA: TGTGCCAGCAGCGGGAAGGTTTGCCCAACTTTTATTCGAAGGGACAATGAGCAGTTCTTC.